What follows are 20 T cell receptor beta chains derived from one specimen sequenced in a study of T cell responses to AZD1222 COVID-19 vaccine (dated by TCRdb to 2020 to 2023). The time point label on this specimen signifies: baseline before first vaccination. The library was prepared using the immunoSEQ multiplex PCR assay. TCRdb carries this immuneACCESS record with in-frame sequences only. Its versions omit some clonotypes, under half of them owing to an unresolved V gene in the studies checked, with the rest unexplained. The sample profile shows almost 35,000 clones; around 90% of them were found once. In total, the top ten clones hold around 7% of the sample. Sequencing used peripheral blood, obtained on day 0 of AZD1222 vaccination. The source is an adult in good health.

This sequence joins TRBV27 and TRBJ2-7, with D perhaps TRBD2 (6 bases). From germline, CDR1 is MNHEY and CDR2 SMNVEV (reference sequence). Trimming removed 3 bases from V and 4 bases from J, with 16 bases in between. CDR3 length equals 15 residues. CDR3: CASSLDGTGVYEQYF. As DNA, the CDR3 is TGTGCCAGCAGTTTGGACGGGACGGGGGTGTACGAGCAGTACTTC.

The rearrangement uses TRBV29-1 and TRBJ1-4; D possibly corresponds to TRBD1 (5 bases). Germline-derived CDR1 and CDR2 are SQVTM and ANQGSEA. V was clipped by 4 bases and J by 7 bases, with 13 bases between them. This CDR3 spans 13 amino acids. CDR3 sequence reads: CSVVVQDGEKLFF. The CDR3 region has the DNA TGCAGCGTTGTTGTACAGGATGGTGAAAAACTGTTTTTT.

The gene calls are TRBV6-2 or TRBV6-3 and TRBJ2-1; the D gene is possibly TRBD2 (5 bases). The CDR3 length is 20 residues. The V and J ends lost 0 bases and 2 bases respectively, with 23 bases between them. Germline V gives CDR1 MNHEY, CDR2 SVGEGT. Written as DNA, the CDR3 is TGTGCCAGCAGTTACTCGCTGGTCCCTGAGGACTGGGGAACCTACAATGAGCAGTTCTTC. Encoded protein: CASSYSLVPEDWGTYNEQFF.

This chain uses TRBV5-1 with TRBJ2-7, with 10 positions matching TRBD1. This CDR3 spans 17 amino acids. J was trimmed by 5 bases and V by 0 bases; bases with no gene match: 11. The germline CDR1 and CDR2 sequences are SGHRS and YFSETQ. CDR3 region: CASSLGVGGQGGDEQYF. The CDR3 nucleotides are TGCGCCAGCAGCTTGGGTGTTGGCGGACAGGGGGGGGACGAGCAGTACTTC.

This clone was found a few times. The chain is built from TRBV13 and TRBJ2-1; TRBD2 is a possible D gene (5 bases). CDR1 and CDR2 from the germline V gene are PRHDT and FYEKMQ (reference sequence). This CDR3 has 12 amino acids. Trimming removed 3 bases from V and 8 bases from J, with 8 bases in between. CDR3 in amino acids: CASSLRVDEQFF. In DNA form, the CDR3 reads TGTGCCAGCAGCTTGCGGGTCGATGAGCAGTTCTTC.

The rearrangement uses TRBV6-5 and TRBJ1-1; D not resolved. The germline CDR1 and CDR2 sequences are MNHEY and SVGAGI. The V end was cut by 0 bases, the J end by 1 base, with 6 bases between. There are 14 residues in the CDR3. The CDR3, as DNA: TGTGCCAGCAGTTACTCGGGAGGGAACACTGAAGCTTTCTTT. Its protein is CASSYSGGNTEAFF.

The chain carries TRBV19 and TRBJ2-7, with TRBD1 identical over 10 bases. V gave up 5 bases and J gave up 1 base; unmatched junction bases: 5. CDR3 length: 15 residues. The V gene's germline CDR1 is LNHDA and CDR2 SQIVND (reference sequence). CDR3 amino acids: CASSHRTGGSYEQYF. Written as DNA, the CDR3 is TGTGCCAGTAGTCATCGGACAGGGGGATCCTACGAGCAGTACTTC. The variable domain in full, with the rest retrieved from reference TRBV19 and TRBJ2-7, is DGGITQSPKYLFRKEGQNVTLSCEQNLNHDAMYWYRQDPGQGLRLIYYSQIVNDFQKGDIAEGYSVSREKKESFPLTVTSAQKNPTAFYLCASSHRTGGSYEQYFGPGTRLTVT.

V is TRBV20-1 and J is TRBJ2-5; 7 bases line up with TRBD1. Germline V gives CDR1 DFQATT, CDR2 SNEGSKA (reference sequence). V gave up 3 bases and J gave up 5 bases; unmatched junction bases: 6. This CDR3 spans 13 amino acids. The CDR3 DNA sequence: TGCAGTGCTAGTCGGCAGGGGGAGGAGACCCAGTACTTC. It codes for CSASRQGEETQYF.

V is TRBV7-8 and J is TRBJ1-3; D uncertain. The CDR3 has 14 amino acids. The V end was cut by 3 bases, the J end by 0 bases, with 6 bases between. Germline V lookup: CDR1 SGHVS, CDR2 FQNEAQ. In DNA, the CDR3 is TGTGCCAGCAGCTTTACGGTCTCTGGAAACACCATATATTTT. Translated: CASSFTVSGNTIYF.

As for this clone: A read error may produce the germline difference seen at one junction end. The chain links TRBV11-3 to TRBJ2-1; D unclear. Germline V gene lookup returns CDR1 SGHNT and CDR2 YENEEA. CDR3 size: 13 residues. The DNA of the CDR3 is TGTGCCAGCAGCCTGGCCCTACACAATGAGCGGTTCTTC. It codes for CASSLALHNERFF.

This sequence joins TRBV10-1 and TRBJ2-1; 11 bases map to TRBD2. After removal of 0 bases from V and 7 bases from J, the junction contained 2 bases not matched to a gene. This CDR3 spans 15 amino acids. Germline V CDR1 and CDR2: WNHNN, SYGVQD (reference sequence). CDR3 protein: CASSESLAGVNEQFF. For the CDR3, the DNA is TGCGCCAGCAGTGAGTCACTAGCGGGGGTGAATGAGCAGTTCTTC.

This chain joins TRBV7-9 and TRBJ2-5; D not resolved. From germline, CDR1 is SEHNR and CDR2 FQNEAQ (reference sequence). The CDR3 runs 15 residues. The V end was cut by 0 bases, the J end by 5 bases, with 13 bases between. Here the CDR3 DNA reads TGTGCCAGCAGCTTAGCTCTAGGGTTAGGCGAGACCCAGTACTTC. It yields the protein CASSLALGLGETQYF.

CDR3 sequence reads: CASSPYRVQGGYTF. CDR3 bases: TGTGCCAGCTCACCGTACAGGGTACAAGGCGGCTACACCTTC. The chain uses TRBV18 and TRBJ1-2; TRBD1 might be the D (6 bases). This CDR3 has 14 residues. The germline gives CDR1 KGHSH, CDR2 LQKENI. V was pared by 3 bases and J by 8 bases, with 16 bases between.

The V gene is TRBV28, the J gene TRBJ1-2; TRBD1 is a possible D gene (5 bases). CDR3 length: 13 residues. The germline gives CDR1 MDHEN, CDR2 SYDVKM. CDR3 sequence (DNA): TGTCCAGCCCTGGCGACAGCTACCTATGGCTACACCTTC. Amino acids: CPALATATYGYTF.

The CDR3 nucleotides are TGTGCCAGCAGCCAATCAGGGGGAAGTTCACCCCTCCACTTT. Amino acids: CASSQSGGSSPLHF. The chain has TRBV3-1 (or the pseudogene TRBV3-2) and TRBJ1-6; TRBD1 aligns across 7 bases. This CDR3 region has 14 residues. V lost 2 bases to trimming and J lost 9 bases; unmatched junction nucleotides: 4. CDR1 LGHDT and CDR2 YNNKEL come from the germline V gene (reference sequence).

The chain employs TRBV7-2 and TRBJ2-3; 7 bases match TRBD2. V lost 1 base, J lost 1 base, and 11 bases stayed unmatched. CDR1 is SGHTA, CDR2 FQGNSA, per germline. CDR3 length equals 18 residues. For the CDR3, the DNA is TGTGCCAGCAGCTTAGAGGTTCGCGGGAGAGGGGGCACAGATACGCAGTATTTT. Amino acid sequence: CASSLEVRGRGGTDTQYF.

V is TRBV29-1 and J is TRBJ2-1; the D call may be TRBD1 or TRBD2 (5 bases each). Germline V lookup: CDR1 SQVTM, CDR2 ANQGSEA. The CDR3 is 16 residues long. V was pared by 8 bases and J by 5 bases, with 25 bases between. The CDR3 nucleotides read TGCAGCACCGGCCCCAGGATCCGAGGGGCTAACAATGAGCAGTTCTTC. The encoded protein is CSTGPRIRGANNEQFF.

CDR3 residues: CASSRDRGNQPQHF. Written as DNA, the CDR3 is TGTGCCAGCAGTCGGGACAGGGGAAATCAGCCCCAGCATTTT. The V call is TRBV6-5, the J call TRBJ1-5; 10 nucleotides align to TRBD1. This CDR3 is built from 14 residues. From germline, CDR1 is MNHEY and CDR2 SVGAGI. V dropped 5 bases and J dropped 4; count of bases not matched to a gene: 2.

The chain uses TRBV18 and TRBJ1-2; D is undetermined. The V gene lost 3 bases and the J gene lost 0 bases, with 11 bases spanning the gap. CDR1 and CDR2 from the germline V gene are KGHSH and LQKENI. The CDR3 runs to 15 residues. The CDR3 here is CASSPAEIANYGYTF. CDR3 coding DNA: TGTGCCAGCTCACCTGCAGAGATTGCTAACTATGGCTACACCTTC.

This chain uses TRBV18 with TRBJ2-1; no clear D gene. Trimming pared 2 bases from V and 5 bases from J, leaving 7 bases between. The CDR3 is made up of 13 amino acids. Germline values: CDR1 KGHSH, CDR2 LQKENI. The CDR3 region has the DNA TGTGCCAGCTCACCAAATAGTGACAATGAGCAGTTCTTC. It translates to CASSPNSDNEQFF.